This section outlines one T cell receptor (beta chain) sequence together with its context. This clone has a handful of counts. Its antigen has not been determined. Base qualities are not at hand, and no much larger clone is one base apart. This record comes from a study of T cell responses to AZD1222 COVID-19 vaccine (dated by TCRdb to the early 2020s). Regarding the study in general: AZD1222 recipients with second doses at about 4 weeks or about 12 weeks were pooled, because spike-specific TCR depth and breadth did not differ between schedules. TCR sequencing covered 233 trial participants: 207 given two doses of AZD1222 and around 25 given two doses of MenACWY control vaccine. Trial participants were enrolled by age into 18-55, 56-69 and 70-plus year subgroups, with around 150, 28 and 57 TCR-sequenced participants respectively. Here is what the overall study found, with its caveats: Conclusions about previously exposed vaccinees are limited, since just a handful of AZD1222 recipients were seropositive for SARS-CoV-2 at baseline. No day 14 peak-response samples were available, so repertoires were characterized only after the peak T cell response. In the small 56-69-year group, the increase in depth fell short of significance, most likely because of low power. CD4 TCRs associated with the vaccine covered the entire spike protein, and the dominant responses were in regions 160-218 and 743-854. Epitopes outside the regions mutated in the B.1.351 and B.1.1.7 variants were reportedly recognized by nearly half of the unique spike-specific TCRs. Most participants were white British and females outnumbered males, and the authors suggested that clonal diversity may have been underestimated. After two AZD1222 doses, spike-specific TCR breadth and depth were significantly higher than at day 0 and than in MenACWY recipients.

Its CDR3 holds 15 amino acids, cysteine through phenylalanine. The kept DNA is CDR3 alone, 45 bases in frame from the first base. As encoded in the germline V gene (reference sequence), CDR1 is MNHEY while CDR2 is SMNVEV. V is clipped by 5 bases and J by 4 bases, and the sequence between their germline boundaries is 18 bases long. Reading the label with the study, this specimen's time point is: baseline before first vaccination. Vaccinee samples were obtained from the UK trials COV001 and COV002, which included a single-blind randomized controlled phase 2/3 trial of AZD1222 (ChAdOx1 nCoV-19) in healthy adults. Trial participant PBMC samples were collected at day 0 and day 28 after the second dose for TCRbeta chain sequencing. The CDR3 regions of human TCRbeta chains were subjected to immunosequencing. The original methods were these. TCRs in the repertoires were compared against a reference library of SARS-CoV-2-specific TCRs that had been generated with the MIRA antigen-specificity platform. Breadth was defined as the fraction of unique TCRs that were SARS-CoV-2-associated. Depth was defined as the fraction of total T cells that were SARS-CoV-2-associated. Using the MIRA data, each spike-specific TCR was assigned both to the spike region to which the TCR was reactive and to a CD4 or CD8 class. Log10-transformed breadth and depth values were compared by one-way ANOVA with Sidak's multiple comparisons tests. This is the immuneACCESS table as TCRdb keeps it, with only in-frame sequences that have V and J called. A part of the clones is gone; compared with another copy, unresolved V genes explain less than half, and the rest is unexplained. V and J calls and clone size follow that table, whereas D and trimming were derived from the DNA. The sample table records approximately 160,000 clones; more than 75% of these occur just once. 5% of the sample rests with the top ten.

The sample was peripheral blood, taken on day 0 of AZD1222 vaccination. The sequence was obtained from an adult in good health. The chain is assembled from TRBV27 and TRBJ2-7; the D segment may tentatively be TRBD1 or TRBD2, each giving 5 matched bases. The CDR3 amino acid sequence is: CASSTRDRGSYEQYF. The DNA reads as follows: TGTGCCAGCAGTACAAGGGACCGGGGTAGTTACGAGCAGTACTTC.